This entry is about one T cell receptor (beta chain). Its antigen remains unknown. The data were obtained in a study of cytomegalovirus exposure and HLA in healthy donors. Study-level background: Clustering assigned over 70% of the roughly 370 genotyped donors to the Caucasian-associated ancestry cluster.

Germline lookup yields CDR1 MNHEY and CDR2 SMNVEV (reference sequence). The V and J ends lost 0 bases and 1 base, in that order; junction bases with no gene match: 9. CDR3 length: 18 amino acids. Primers for the PCR totalled 60 Vbeta and 13 Jbeta. TCRdb's table, derived via immunoSEQ multiplex PCR, lists solely in-frame clones and lacks some. There are approximately 97,000 clones in the sample; roughly three fifths occur only once, and 4.5% to 5% lies in the top ten. Study-wide points: Indistinguishable V segments such as TRBV6-2 and TRBV6-3 were excluded. Within an earlier analysis, most TCR beta V segments proved productive either about 87% or about 30% of the time. Association of a missense DCLRE1C variant with TCR beta V- and J-gene trimming was reported in a later analysis.

The gene calls are TRBV27 and TRBJ2-3; 8 positions agree with TRBD1. The TCR originated in a human donor in good health. The sample taken for sequencing was PBMCs. This chain's CDR3 is CASSLSGAPGQGTDTQYF. The CDR3 DNA is TGTGCCAGCAGTTTATCGGGGGCTCCGGGACAGGGCACAGATACGCAGTATTTT.